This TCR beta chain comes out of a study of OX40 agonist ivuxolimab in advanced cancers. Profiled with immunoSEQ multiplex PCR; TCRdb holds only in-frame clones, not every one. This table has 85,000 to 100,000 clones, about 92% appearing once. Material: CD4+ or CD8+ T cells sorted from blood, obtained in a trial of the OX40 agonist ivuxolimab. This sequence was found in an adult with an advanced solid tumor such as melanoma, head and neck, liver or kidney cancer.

The CDR3 nucleotides read TGCGCCAGCAGCCCGACAAACACTGAAGCTTTCTTT. This translates into CASSPTNTEAFF. The chain is built from TRBV4-1 and TRBJ1-1, with D hard to call. This CDR3 comprises 12 residues. The V end was cut by 4 bases, the J end by 2 bases, with 5 bases between. Germline lookup yields CDR1 MGHRA and CDR2 YSYEKL.